These 30 T cell receptor beta chains came from one sample sequenced in a study of tissue T cells after allogeneic stem cell transplantation. TCRdb keeps only in-frame clones here, not all; method: immunoSEQ multiplex PCR. The table includes about 20,000 clones, just over 70% detected once. Sequencing was carried out using spleen. The receptors stem from a female BALB/c mouse in good health. The mouse line has the MHC haplotype H2-d.

This clone was seen once. Mouse gene names apply. The CDR3 here is CASSDAGNANSDYTF. The covered CDR3 bases are TGTGCCAGCAGTGATGCAGGGAATGCAAACTCCGACTACACC. The chain combines TRBV13-3 with TRBJ1-2, with a tentative D call TRBD1 (5 bases). The read stops 1 residue short of the end of the CDR3; the missing end is completed from the germline J gene. There are 15 residues in the CDR3. The V gene lost 0 bases and the J gene lost 0 bases, with 9 bases spanning the gap. Germline V gene data show CDR1 as NNHDY and CDR2 as SYVADS.

This clone showed up just once. The gene names here belong to mouse. The CDR3 end is not reached by the read, which stops 1 residue before it; the germline J gene fills it in. J is TRBJ1-2 and V is TRBV13-1, with TRBD1 as a possible D gene (6 bases). Trimming removed 0 bases from V and 2 bases from J, with 14 bases in between. There are 16 residues in the CDR3. Per germline, CDR1 NSHNY and CDR2 SYGAGN. CDR3 sequence: CASSDARGVRNSDYTF. CDR3 DNA, as far as it was read: TGTGCCAGCAGTGATGCAAGGGGGGTTAGGAACTCCGACTACACC.

Comment on this clone: Mouse gene names apply. Read data end 1 residue before the CDR3 end; the end is taken from the germline J gene. The chain employs TRBV31 and TRBJ2-7, with 13 nucleotides matching TRBD2. CDR3 length: 14 amino acids. Per germline, CDR1 GKSSPN and CDR2 SITVG. The V gene end was trimmed by 1 base and the J gene end by 7 bases; junction bases not matched to a gene: 4. Incomplete CDR3 DNA: TGTGCCTGGAGTCCGGGACTGGGGGGGAGAGAACAGTAC. Encoded protein: CAWSPGLGGREQY. The whole CDR3 sequence is CAWSPGLGGREQYF.

As to this clone: Gene names are mouse gene names. The part of the CDR3 DNA that was read is TGTGCCAGCAGTTTTTTCTGGGGGCAAGACACCCAGTAC. This sequence encodes CASSFFWGQDTQY. The full-length CDR3 reads as CASSFFWGQDTQYF. The rearrangement joins TRBV14 to TRBJ2-5, with 7 bases that match TRBD2. The read terminates 1 residue ahead of where the CDR3 ends, so the germline J gene completes it. CDR1 and CDR2 from the germline V gene are SGHDT and FRDEAV. The CDR3 extends over 14 amino acids. V lost 2 bases and J lost 3; bases outside the gene matches: 3.

On this clone itself: Gene names follow the mouse nomenclature. The read halts 1 residue ahead of the CDR3 end, with the missing end drawn from the germline J gene. This chain links TRBV3 with TRBJ2-1, with 12 bases that match TRBD1. The length of the CDR3 is 14 residues. V lost 4 bases to trimming and J lost 7 bases; unmatched junction nucleotides: 2. Germline values: CDR1 SNHLY, CDR2 FYNGKV (reference sequence). The CDR3 here is CASSSGTGGAEQFF. The sequenced CDR3 bases are TGTGCCAGCAGCTCCGGGACAGGGGGCGCTGAGCAGTTC.

Of note for this clone: The germline and genes are mouse ones. The read gets to within 1 residue of the CDR3 end, and the germline J gene fills in the rest. The gene calls are TRBV17 and TRBJ1-1; perhaps TRBD1 as D (6 bases). Deletions cut 5 bases from V and 0 bases from J, with 10 bases between. The CDR3 consists of 14 residues. In germline, CDR1 is MNHDT, CDR2 YYDKIL. The covered CDR3 bases are TGTGCTAGCAGTCGACAGGATTCAAACACAGAAGTCTTC. It is translated as CASSRQDSNTEVF. The full CDR3 protein reads CASSRQDSNTEVFF.

In its sample, this clone was seen a few times. Mouse names are used for the genes. The read falls 1 residue short of the CDR3 end, and the missing part is taken from the germline J gene. This chain links TRBV13-1 with TRBJ2-7; 10 positions agree with TRBD1. The V and J ends lost 0 bases and 5 bases, in that order; junction bases with no gene match: 2. CDR1 and CDR2 (germline): NSHNY, SYGAGN. The CDR3 length is 14 residues. The CDR3 region is CASSDGDRGDEQYF. The part of the CDR3 DNA that was read is TGTGCCAGCAGTGATGGGGACAGGGGCGATGAACAGTAC.

With respect to this clone: Germline and genes: mouse. CDR3 residues: CASSDPLGGPYEQYF. CDR3 DNA (partial): TGTGCCAGCAGTGACCCTCTGGGGGGCCCCTATGAACAGTAC. This chain links TRBV13-1 with TRBJ2-7; TRBD2 agrees at 8 bases. The read ends 1 residue before the CDR3 terminus; that terminus is restored from the germline J gene. Germline V gives CDR1 NSHNY, CDR2 SYGAGN. CDR3 size: 15 residues. The V and J ends lost 2 bases and 2 bases, in that order; junction bases with no gene match: 6.

About this clone: Gene labels here are mouse ones. The CDR3 end falls 1 residue outside the read, so it is completed with the germline J gene. This chain connects TRBV31 to TRBJ2-7; 10 bases are a match to TRBD2. Germline V CDR1 and CDR2: GKSSPN, SITVG. The junction had 5 bases not matched to a gene; V was cut back by 3 bases and J by 0 bases. The CDR3 is made up of 15 amino acids. The CDR3 sequence is CAWRKTGGGSYEQYF. The sequenced CDR3 bases are TGTGCCTGGAGGAAAACTGGGGGGGGCTCCTATGAACAGTAC.

With respect to this clone: Gene and germline names: mouse. The read comes to an end 1 residue before the CDR3 does, leaving the germline J gene to fill in the end. The chain carries TRBV13-2 and TRBJ2-5; 9 bases line up with TRBD2. V dropped 4 bases and J dropped 0; count of bases not matched to a gene: 3. The CDR3 consists of 15 residues. CDR1 NNHNN and CDR2 SYGAGS come from the germline V gene (reference sequence). The part of the CDR3 DNA that was read is TGTGCCAGCGGTCAGACTGGGGGTAACCAAGACACCCAGTAC. Residues: CASGQTGGNQDTQY. The complete CDR3 reads CASGQTGGNQDTQYF.

Concerning this clone: All gene names here are mouse names. Sequencing ends 1 residue short of the CDR3 end; the germline J gene provides the rest. The V call is TRBV19, the J call TRBJ2-3; D may be TRBD2 (7 bases). Trimming stripped 2 bases from V and 2 bases from J, with 12 bases between. Germline V gene sequence: CDR1 FNHDT, CDR2 SITEND (reference sequence). There are 15 residues in the CDR3. The CDR3 here is CASSIGGRDAETLYF. CDR3 DNA, as far as it was read: TGTGCCAGCAGTATTGGGGGGCGCGATGCAGAAACGCTGTAT.

A note on this clone: Mouse gene names and germline throughout. The read terminates 1 residue before the CDR3 end, so the remaining end is supplied by the germline J gene. This sequence joins TRBV19 and TRBJ2-3, with D possibly matching TRBD2 (5 bases). Trimming pared 6 bases from V and 1 base from J, leaving 9 bases between. Per the germline V gene, CDR1 is FNHDT and CDR2 is SITEND (reference sequence). The CDR3 is made up of 13 amino acids. The CDR3 bases that were read are TGTGCCAGCACTGGGCGTCGTGCAGAAACGCTGTAT. Translating gives CASTGRRAETLY. The full CDR3 sequence reads CASTGRRAETLYF.

Points on this clone: The listed genes are named as in mouse. Read sequence stops 1 residue before the CDR3 end, and the germline J gene provides the missing end. This chain connects TRBV19 to TRBJ2-5; 10 nucleotides match TRBD1. Germline loops: CDR1 FNHDT, CDR2 SITEND (reference sequence). This CDR3 is 14 amino acids long. Trimming at V came to 4 bases and at J to 2 bases, leaving 1 base not matched to a gene. The sequenced part of the CDR3 DNA is TGTGCCAGCAGTCGGACAGGGGGCCAAGACACCCAGTAC. It yields the protein CASSRTGGQDTQY. The whole CDR3 protein reads CASSRTGGQDTQYF.

This clone is a singleton in its sample. Gene names follow the mouse nomenclature. The observed sequence ends 1 residue before the CDR3 terminus, with the missing tail filled in from the germline J gene. V is TRBV13-2 and J is TRBJ2-2; D is perhaps TRBD2 (5 bases). The germline V and J ends were trimmed by 0 bases and 2 bases, with 8 bases remaining between them. The CDR3 has 15 amino acids. CDR1 is NNHNN and CDR2 is SYGAGS in the germline V gene (reference sequence). Incomplete CDR3 DNA: TGTGCCAGCGGTGATGCAGTGGGGAACACCGGGCAGCTCTAC. As protein: CASGDAVGNTGQLY. The complete CDR3 sequence is CASGDAVGNTGQLYF.

In regard to this clone: The genes are named according to mouse. The CDR3 extends 1 residue past the end of the read, so its final part is completed from the germline J gene. The chain recombines TRBV31 with TRBJ2-2; D possibly corresponds to TRBD1 (5 bases). Germline values: CDR1 GKSSPN, CDR2 SITVG. Between the trimmed V and J ends, which lost 5 bases and 3 bases, there was a span of 10 bases. This CDR3 has 13 amino acids. The CDR3 sequence: CAWRQKDTGQLYF. The part of the CDR3 DNA that was read is TGTGCCTGGCGACAGAAGGACACCGGGCAGCTCTAC.

As for this clone: The listed genes are named as in mouse. The CDR3 goes on 1 residue after the read ends, and that part is filled in from the germline J gene. The rearrangement links TRBV31 to TRBJ1-2, with D unresolved. With 0 bases removed from V and 6 bases from J, the gap between germline ends came to 8 bases. Germline lookup yields CDR1 GKSSPN and CDR2 SITVG. The CDR3 is 12 residues long. CDR3 loop: CAWSLGGTDYTF. The CDR3 DNA, read in part, is TGTGCCTGGAGTCTAGGAGGAACCGACTACACC.

A word on this clone: Gene names follow the mouse nomenclature. The sequence runs out 1 residue before the end of the CDR3; the remainder is reconstructed from the germline J gene. The chain links TRBV19 to TRBJ1-6, with no clear D. TRBJ1-6 counts as an open reading frame of uncertain function. Germline V gene sequence: CDR1 FNHDT, CDR2 SITEND (reference sequence). The CDR3 has 14 amino acids. Between the trimmed V and J ends, which lost 3 bases and 2 bases, there was a span of 6 bases. The sequenced CDR3 bases are TGTGCCAGCAGTACCGATCCCTATAATTCGCCCCTCTAC. Protein: CASSTDPYNSPLY. The full-length CDR3 reads as CASSTDPYNSPLYF.

In the case of this clone: Gene names denote mouse genes. The read terminates 1 residue before the CDR3 end, so the remaining end is supplied by the germline J gene. The J gene is TRBJ1-3, the V gene TRBV29, with D possibly being TRBD1 (6 bases). The CDR3 contains 15 residues. Trimming left V 2 bases short and J 0 bases short, with 8 bases between. Germline lookup yields CDR1 MSHET and CDR2 SYDVDS. CDR3 sequence reads: CASSLGTNSGNTLYF. The sequenced part of the CDR3 DNA is TGTGCTAGCAGTTTAGGGACAAATTCTGGAAATACGCTCTAT.

Notes on this clone: Gene and germline names: mouse. The CDR3 loop is CASGDRDWGGLEQYF. The part of the CDR3 DNA that was read is TGTGCCAGCGGTGACCGGGACTGGGGGGGCCTTGAACAGTAC. The V gene is TRBV13-2, the J gene TRBJ2-7; 14 bases agree with TRBD2. The DNA ends 1 residue before the CDR3 does, and the rest of the CDR3 is filled in from the germline J gene. V shed 2 bases and J 6 bases; nucleotides not matched to a gene: 4. The CDR3 contains 15 residues. Germline V gives CDR1 NNHNN, CDR2 SYGAGS (reference sequence).

As concerns this clone: Mouse gene names apply. The CDR3 end lies 1 residue beyond the end of the read and is filled in from the germline J gene. The genes are TRBV29 and TRBJ2-7, with 7 nucleotides matching TRBD1. The trim removed 5 bases at V and 4 bases at J, leaving 2 bases unmatched. Germline-derived CDR1 and CDR2 are MSHET and SYDVDS. This CDR3 spans 12 amino acids. The CDR3 DNA, read in part, is TGTGCTAGCAGTCAGGGACAGTATGAACAGTAC. Its translation is CASSQGQYEQY. In full, the CDR3 reads CASSQGQYEQYF.

About this clone itself: Mouse gene names and germline throughout. The CDR3 end is not reached by the read, which stops 1 residue before it; the germline J gene fills it in. The J gene is TRBJ2-7, the V gene TRBV29, with a tentative D call TRBD1 (7 bases). V lost 0 bases and J 6 bases, leaving 9 bases between the germline ends. The CDR3 is made up of 13 amino acids. CDR1 and CDR2 (germline): MSHET, SYDVDS. The CDR3 here is CASSLSRGPEQYF. The sequenced part of the CDR3 DNA is TGTGCTAGCAGTTTATCGAGGGGGCCTGAACAGTAC.

Remarks on this clone: All gene names here are mouse names. The CDR3 goes on 1 residue after the read ends, and that part is filled in from the germline J gene. The rearrangement uses TRBV5 and TRBJ2-5; TRBD1 agrees at 10 bases. Germline V gene sequence: CDR1 LGHNA, CDR2 YNLKQL (reference sequence). J was trimmed by 6 bases and V by 0 bases; bases with no gene match: 3. The CDR3 spans 15 residues. CDR3 DNA, as far as it was read: TGTGCCAGCAGCCAAGATTCGGGACAGGGGGACACCCAGTAC. This sequence encodes CASSQDSGQGDTQY. The entire CDR3 protein reads CASSQDSGQGDTQYF.

With regard to this clone: One junction end disagrees with the germline gene, perhaps due to a read error. Any gene name here is a mouse gene name. The CDR3 end is not reached by the read, which stops 1 residue before it; the germline J gene fills it in. The chain links TRBV13-2 to TRBJ2-7, with D perhaps TRBD1 (5 bases). The V gene's germline CDR1 is NNHNN and CDR2 SYGAGS (reference sequence). There are 14 residues in the CDR3. CDR3 loop: CAGGDGQNSYEQYF. CDR3 bases read: TGTGCCGGCGGTGACGGACAAAACTCCTATGAACAGTAC.

Regarding this clone: Each gene name is a mouse one. The CDR3 end is not reached by the read, which stops 1 residue before it; the germline J gene fills it in. The rearrangement links TRBV13-1 to TRBJ1-1; 9 bases align to TRBD1. The CDR3 extends over 13 amino acids. The ends lost 9 bases at V and 3 bases at J; junction bases unmatched: 6. Germline CDR1 is NSHNY and CDR2 is SYGAGN. CDR3 DNA (partial): TGTGCCATACAGGGGGCAGAGGACACAGAAGTCTTC. It translates to CAIQGAEDTEVF. The CDR3 as a whole reads CAIQGAEDTEVFF.

In the case of this clone: Germline and genes here are mouse. With the read ending 1 residue before the CDR3 end, the germline J gene is used to fill in that end. The rearrangement joins TRBV1 to TRBJ2-7; the D is unclear. CDR1 NSQYPW and CDR2 LRSPGD come from the germline V gene (reference sequence). This CDR3 has 12 amino acids. The V end lost 0 bases, the J end lost 5 bases, and 5 bases lay between the germline ends. The DNA read from the CDR3 is TGCACCTGCAGTGCAGATCGGGATGAACAGTAC. It yields the protein CTCSADRDEQY. The entire CDR3 protein is CTCSADRDEQYF. Using reference TRBV1 and TRBJ2-7 for the parts outside the CDR3, the full variable domain is VTLLEQNPRWRLVPRGQAVNLRCILKNSQYPWMSWYQQDLQKQLQWLFTLRSPGDKEVKSLPGADYLATRVTDTELRLQVANMSQGRTLYCTCSADRDEQYFGPGTRLTVL.

This clone was seen a few times. Gene labels here are mouse ones. The missing CDR3 end, 1 residue past where the read stops, is filled in from the germline J gene. V is TRBV19 and J is TRBJ1-5, with 11 bases identical to TRBD1. Per the germline V gene, CDR1 is FNHDT and CDR2 is SITEND (reference sequence). The CDR3 extends over 14 amino acids. Trimming removed 5 bases from V and 6 bases from J; junction bases left unmatched: 4. This chain's CDR3 is CASSAGTGGQAPLF. The CDR3 bases that were read are TGTGCCAGCAGCGCCGGGACAGGGGGCCAGGCTCCGCTT.

Remarks on this clone: The gene symbols are mouse symbols. The read ends 1 residue shy of where the CDR3 ends; the end is completed using the germline J gene. The chain is built from TRBV13-2 and TRBJ2-2; tentatively, D is TRBD1 (5 bases). Trimming took off 3 bases at V and 3 bases at J, with 6 bases between the two ends. The length of the CDR3 is 13 residues. Germline assignment: CDR1 NNHNN and CDR2 SYGAGS (reference sequence). The DNA read from the CDR3 is TGTGCCAGCGGTGGGACATACACCGGGCAGCTCTAC. Translation gives CASGGTYTGQLY. The whole CDR3 is CASGGTYTGQLYF.

The table lists this clone with a few counts. The gene symbols are mouse symbols. Read sequence stops 1 residue before the CDR3 end, and the germline J gene provides the missing end. J is TRBJ2-7 and V is TRBV13-1; 12 positions agree with TRBD2. Unmatched junction bases numbered 0, after V lost 5 bases and J lost 0 bases. The germline CDR1 and CDR2 sequences are NSHNY and SYGAGN. This CDR3 has 14 amino acids. CDR3 sequence: CASRDWGGSYEQYF. The CDR3 DNA, read in part, is TGTGCCAGCAGGGACTGGGGGGGCTCCTATGAACAGTAC.

In regard to this clone: The gene symbols are mouse symbols. The read ends 1 residue early relative to the CDR3; the germline J gene fills the gap. This rearrangement joins TRBV29 to TRBJ2-4; a weak D match, TRBD1 (6 bases). There are 12 residues in the CDR3. Germline CDR1 and CDR2: MSHET and SYDVDS. V lost 6 bases to trimming and J lost 3 bases, with 7 bases between them. The CDR3 bases that were read are TGTGCTAGCAGAGACAGGCAAAACACCTTGTAC. Its translation is CASRDRQNTLY. From start to end, the CDR3 is CASRDRQNTLYF.

Comment on this clone: Germline and genes here are mouse. The CDR3 goes on 1 residue after the read ends, and that part is filled in from the germline J gene. V usage is TRBV19 and J usage is TRBJ2-7; D is possibly TRBD1 (6 bases). The ends were cut back, 5 bases at V and 0 bases at J, with 6 bases in the middle. Germline CDR1 is FNHDT and CDR2 is SITEND (reference sequence). CDR3 length: 12 residues. CDR3 residues: CASRDSSYEQYF. The DNA read from the CDR3 is TGTGCCAGCAGGGACAGCTCCTATGAACAGTAC. Full variable domain (rest looked up from reference TRBV19 and TRBJ2-7): GGIITQTPKFLIGQEGQKLTLKCQQNFNHDTMYWYRQDSGKGLRLIYYSITENDLQKGDLSEGYDASREKKSSFSLTVTSAQKNEMAVFLCASRDSSYEQYFGPGTRLTVL.